The clone carrying this TCR beta chain was observed a handful of times. Clones were read by immunoSEQ multiplex PCR, and TCRdb kept only the in-frame ones, dropping some. The sample contains 150,000 or so clones, approximately 85% of which appear only once. This record comes from a study of T cell responses to AZD1222 COVID-19 vaccine. Trimming at V came to 3 bases and at J to 2 bases, leaving 2 bases not matched to a gene. The V gene's germline CDR1 is SGHRS and CDR2 YFSETQ. The CDR3 is made up of 14 amino acids. V gene TRBV5-1 combines with J gene TRBJ1-3; the match to TRBD1 covers 7 bases. The specimen was peripheral blood, collected on day 0 of MenACWY control vaccination. The receptor comes from an adult in good health. The chain's CDR3 is CASSSGQTGNTIYF. The DNA for the CDR3 is TGCGCCAGCAGCTCGGGACAGACTGGAAACACCATATATTTT.